This TCR beta chain was captured in a study of cytomegalovirus exposure and HLA in healthy donors. Study-wide background: The 90 to 150 validation repertoires, a later analysis reported, used the same platform as the approximately 650 first-cohort repertoires. Study findings and constraints: In a later analysis, first-cohort TCR clusters were found to tend to co-occur in the 90 to 150 validation repertoires. Researchers catalogued about 150 TCR beta chains as cytomegalovirus-associated. The majority of TCR sequences were rare, yet some public TCRs appeared in many donors.

Note on this clone: Antigen specificity is unknown.

The repertoire was sequenced with immunoSEQ multiplex PCR; TCRdb's copy has only in-frame clones and lacks some. The data hold some 140,000 clones, with 80% to 90% observed a single time. Germline V gene lookup returns CDR1 SGHVS and CDR2 FNYEAQ. The trim removed 5 bases at V and 3 bases at J, leaving 5 bases unmatched. The CDR3 totals 15 residues. The sequencing sample was made of PBMCs. The chain joins TRBV7-6 to TRBJ2-5; 11 bases are a match to TRBD2. The TCR sequence derives from a man between 18 and 35 years old in good health and CMV-seropositive. The CDR3 DNA follows: TGTGCCAGCAGCCGCGGGACTAGCGGAAAAGAGACCCAGTACTTC. It translates to CASSRGTSGKETQYF.